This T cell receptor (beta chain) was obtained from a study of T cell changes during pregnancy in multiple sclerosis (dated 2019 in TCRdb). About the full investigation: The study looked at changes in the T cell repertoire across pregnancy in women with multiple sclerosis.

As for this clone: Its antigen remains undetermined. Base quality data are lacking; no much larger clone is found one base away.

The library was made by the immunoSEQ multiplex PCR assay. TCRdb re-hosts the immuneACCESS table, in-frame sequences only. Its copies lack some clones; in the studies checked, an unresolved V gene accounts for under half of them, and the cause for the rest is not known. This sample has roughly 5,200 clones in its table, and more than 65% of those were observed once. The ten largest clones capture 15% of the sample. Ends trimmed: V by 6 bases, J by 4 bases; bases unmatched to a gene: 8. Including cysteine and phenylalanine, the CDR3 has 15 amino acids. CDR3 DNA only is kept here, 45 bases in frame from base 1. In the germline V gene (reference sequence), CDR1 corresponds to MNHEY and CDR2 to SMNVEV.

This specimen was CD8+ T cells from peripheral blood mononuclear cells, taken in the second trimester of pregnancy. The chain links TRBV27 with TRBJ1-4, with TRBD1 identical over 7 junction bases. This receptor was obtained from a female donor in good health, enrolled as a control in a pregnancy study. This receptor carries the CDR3 CASRTGVEGNEKLFF. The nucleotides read TGTGCCAGCAGAACAGGGGTGGAGGGTAATGAAAAACTGTTTTTT.